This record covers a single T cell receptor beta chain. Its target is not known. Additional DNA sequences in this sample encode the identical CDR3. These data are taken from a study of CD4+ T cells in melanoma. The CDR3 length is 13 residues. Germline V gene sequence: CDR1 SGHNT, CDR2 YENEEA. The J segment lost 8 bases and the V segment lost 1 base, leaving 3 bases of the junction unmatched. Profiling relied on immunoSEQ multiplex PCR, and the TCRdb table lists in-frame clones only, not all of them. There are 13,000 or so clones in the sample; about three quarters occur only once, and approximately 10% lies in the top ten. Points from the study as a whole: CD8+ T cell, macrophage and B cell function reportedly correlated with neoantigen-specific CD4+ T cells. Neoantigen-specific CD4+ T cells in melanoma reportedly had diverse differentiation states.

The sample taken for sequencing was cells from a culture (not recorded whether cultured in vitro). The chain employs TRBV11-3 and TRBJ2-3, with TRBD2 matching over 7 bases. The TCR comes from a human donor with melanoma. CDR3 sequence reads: CASSLGGGVTQYF. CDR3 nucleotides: TGTGCCAGCAGCTTAGGGGGGGGTGTTACGCAGTATTTT.